The clone carrying this T cell receptor beta chain was recorded many times. Its cognate antigen is unknown. The data were obtained in a study of T cells in Graves' hyperthyroidism and ophthalmopathy. This CDR3 comprises 16 residues. Deletions cut 3 bases from V and 0 bases from J, with 11 bases between. CDR1 is KGHDR and CDR2 is SFDVKD in the germline V gene. Diagnostic decisions used clinical symptoms, serum thyroxine and TRAb, thyroid ultrasound and orbital computed tomography. Whole-study findings and limits: Also found in blood were most expanded thyroid clonotypes above 0.001.

Regions amplified from RNA transcripts were the TCR beta CDR3 regions. The TCR CDR3 was amplified in a first-round RT-PCR using the HTBI primer set. TCRdb ran MiXCR on the multiplex PCR reads and lists one entry per CDR3 protein. Of about 300,000 distinct CDR3 sequences listed, 15% to 20% were seen once; the top ten hold less than 45%. Sequenced input: blood. V and J are TRBV24-1 and TRBJ1-5; perhaps TRBD1 as D (5 bases). This clonotype was sampled from a man aged 50 to 60 with Graves' ophthalmopathy. Here the CDR3 reads CATSDTRGGSNQPQHF. CDR3 nucleotide sequence: TGTGCCACCAGTGATACAAGGGGCGGTAGCAATCAGCCCCAGCATTTT.